This T cell receptor (beta chain) originates from a study of blood T cell repertoires in COVID-19. Across the study: The United States, Italy and Spain supplied acute and convalescent COVID-19 samples. T cells, B-cell-depleted T cells, or PBMCs provided the cDNA or gDNA that served as material.

Authors' processing steps: Cell counts per sample came from amplifying reference gene primers. Sequencing was performed with immunoSEQ multiplex PCR; in TCRdb, only in-frame clones are kept and a portion is missing. V, J and clone size reflect that table, while D and trimming were determined from the DNA. The sample has around 130,000 clones; approximately 88% are singletons. The V end lost 6 bases, the J end lost 2 bases, and 7 bases lay between the germline ends. The CDR3 runs 12 residues. Germline lookup yields CDR1 MNHEY and CDR2 SVGAGI. Material for sequencing was peripheral blood. The receptor was derived from a man between 60 and 75 years old with acute or convalescent COVID-19. The chain combines TRBV6-5 with TRBJ1-2; D unresolved. The CDR3 sequence is CASRSINYGYTF. Here the CDR3 DNA reads TGTGCCAGCAGGAGCATCAACTATGGCTACACCTTC.